The 21 T cell receptor beta chains given below trace back to one sample, sequenced in a study of T-cell reconstitution after alpha-beta-depleted transplantation in children (TCRdb year 2016). The sample's treatment or condition label, decoded: allogeneic hematopoietic cell transplantation with graft depleted of TCRalphabeta T cells and CD19 B cells. Preparation of the library involved PCR. Sequencing used an Illumina HiSeq 2500. Molecular barcoding was employed in the preparation of TCR libraries, with unique molecular identifiers being used to normalize TCRbeta repertoire quantification. TCRdb's own reprocessing of the public reads used fastp at Q25 and MiXCR and kept productive beta chains. Rows are unified per CDR3 protein, each entry keeping the most common DNA and genes. For this sample there are roughly 300,000 distinct CDR3 sequences; more than 9% appear just once. The biggest ten clones account for about a quarter of the sample.

The source material was peripheral blood, sampled 180 days after TCRalphabeta/CD19-depleted stem cell transplant. The receptors were gathered from a male patient aged 2 to 9 who had a stem cell transplant for chronic granulomatous disease, so the T cells may come from the graft donor.

There are many counts of this clonotype. The chain couples TRBV7-9 to TRBJ2-3; possible D gene TRBD2, 6 bases. The germline CDR1 and CDR2 sequences are SEHNR and FQNEAQ (reference sequence). This CDR3 comprises 13 residues. Between the trimmed V and J ends, which lost 7 bases and 2 bases, there was a span of 10 bases. Written as DNA, the CDR3 is TGTGCCAGCACCCGACTAGTCACAGATACGCAGTATTTT. Protein: CASTRLVTDTQYF.

In this sample, this clonotype turned up many times. The genes are TRBV18 and TRBJ2-7; TRBD2 matches at 11 bases. From germline, CDR1 is KGHSH and CDR2 LQKENI. V was clipped by 6 bases and J by 1 base; unmatched bases: 8. The CDR3 is 16 amino acids. CDR3 protein: CASSTSGTSGSYEQYF. The CDR3 DNA sequence: TGTGCCAGCTCCACTTCGGGGACTAGCGGTTCCTACGAGCAGTACTTC.

This clonotype appeared many times. This chain uses TRBV28 with TRBJ2-4; D call uncertain. The CDR3 covers 15 residues. From germline, CDR1 is MDHEN and CDR2 SYDVKM. V was shortened by 10 bases and J by 0 bases, with 16 bases between the two germline ends. Here the CDR3 reads CATGRSTLAKNIQYF. The CDR3 nucleotides read TGTGCCACCGGACGTAGTACACTAGCCAAAAACATTCAGTACTTC.

This clonotype was detected ten times or more. This chain connects TRBV20-1 to TRBJ2-7; TRBD2 might be the D (5 bases). Germline CDR1 and CDR2: DFQATT and SNEGSKA (reference sequence). The CDR3 is 14 residues long. V was trimmed by 5 bases and J by 6 bases, leaving 20 bases between them. This CDR3 is CSAVRARVLLEQYF. The CDR3 coding sequence is TGCAGTGCTGTTCGGGCGCGGGTGCTGCTCGAGCAGTACTTC.

This clonotype was counted ten times or more. V gene TRBV4-2 combines with J gene TRBJ2-1; weak D call: TRBD2 (6 bases). The CDR3 runs to 20 residues. V was trimmed by 4 bases and J by 0 bases, leaving 25 bases between them. Germline V gene data show CDR1 as LGHNA and CDR2 as YNFKEQ. CDR3 in amino acids: CASSRNPSGTYSTSYNEQFF. The CDR3 nucleotides are TGTGCCAGCAGCCGGAACCCATCCGGGACTTACTCCACCTCCTACAATGAGCAGTTCTTC.

V gene TRBV19 combines with J gene TRBJ2-1; 7 bases fit TRBD2. V trimming: 3 bases; J trimming: 2 bases; junction bases outside the gene matches: 13. Per germline, CDR1 LNHDA and CDR2 SQIVND (reference sequence). This CDR3 has 18 amino acids. The CDR3 DNA is TGTGCCAGTAGTATCGCCTCCCCCATGGCGGGAGCCTACAATGAGCAGTTCTTC. Amino acid sequence: CASSIASPMAGAYNEQFF.

This clonotype was counted at least ten times. The chain combines TRBV7-2 with TRBJ2-2; D is uncertain. The CDR3 totals 13 residues. Germline V gene sequence: CDR1 SGHTA, CDR2 FQGNSA. Trimming left V 5 bases short and J 5 bases short, with 9 bases between. CDR3 protein: CASSLSTTGELFF. CDR3 nucleotides: TGTGCCAGCAGCCTAAGTACTACCGGGGAGCTGTTTTTT.

This clonotype was recorded many times. The gene calls are TRBV10-2 and TRBJ1-6; no clear D gene. V was trimmed by 4 bases and J by 7 bases, leaving 11 bases between them. The germline CDR1 and CDR2 sequences are WSHSY and SAAADI. The CDR3 runs to 14 residues. The CDR3 sequence: CASSAPGSNSPLHF. The CDR3 region has the DNA TGCGCCAGCAGTGCGCCCGGTTCCAATTCACCCCTCCACTTT.

In this sample, this clonotype turned up many times. The rearrangement joins TRBV7-9 to TRBJ2-2; perhaps TRBD1 as D (5 bases). Germline V CDR1 and CDR2: SEHNR, FQNEAQ (reference sequence). This CDR3 spans 16 amino acids. V lost 4 bases, J lost 4 bases, and 16 bases lay in between. This CDR3 is CASSSSIQGLTGELFF. The CDR3 DNA reads TGTGCCAGCAGCTCGTCAATCCAGGGTCTCACCGGGGAGCTGTTTTTT.

There are many counts of this clonotype. V is TRBV10-3 and J is TRBJ2-7, with TRBD2 matching over 8 bases. Germline assignment: CDR1 ENHRY and CDR2 SYGVKD. There are 14 residues in the CDR3. J was trimmed by 2 bases and V by 6 bases; bases with no gene match: 6. In DNA form, the CDR3 reads TGTGCCATCAGCTTACTAGCGGAGGCCTACGAGCAGTACTTC. It specifies CAISLLAEAYEQYF.

The chain joins TRBV12-3 or TRBV12-4 to TRBJ1-6; no clear D. V lost 2 bases and J lost 5, with 28 bases in between. CDR3 length: 21 amino acids. CDR3 region: CASSLYAPRAYNSQNNSPLHF. In nucleotides, the CDR3 is TGTGCCAGCAGTTTATACGCCCCTCGTGCCTACAATTCCCAAAATAATTCACCCCTCCACTTT.

This clonotype was counted at least ten times. V gene TRBV12-3 or TRBV12-4 combines with J gene TRBJ2-3; D assignment may be TRBD1 or TRBD2 (6 bases each). This CDR3 region has 16 residues. Deletions cut 3 bases from V and 2 bases from J, with 15 bases between. CDR3 nucleotides: TGTGCCAGCAGTTTTGCGGGACACTCACACACAGATACGCAGTATTTT. Its translation is CASSFAGHSHTDTQYF.

This clonotype was found many times. This rearrangement joins TRBV6-2 or TRBV6-3 to TRBJ2-1; TRBD1 is a possible D gene (6 bases). With 0 bases removed from V and 1 base from J, the gap between germline ends came to 7 bases. The CDR3 is 15 amino acids. The germline V gene encodes CDR1 MNHEY and CDR2 SVGEGT. CDR3 amino acids: CASSYSGASYNEQFF. CDR3 bases: TGTGCCAGCAGTTACTCGGGGGCATCCTACAATGAGCAGTTCTTC.

In the case of this clonotype: No conserved phenylalanine or tryptophan is present at the end of the CDR3, so a read error is the likely explanation. Because the CDR3's place on the DNA is in doubt, the DNA is left out and the CDR3 is given as listed by TCRdb. The chain couples TRBV5-6 to TRBJ2-1; the table's D call, TRBD2, has no DNA check behind it. The CDR3 is 15 residues long, ends included. The germline V gene encodes CDR1 SGHDT and CDR2 YYEEEE. CDR3 loop: CASSPAGAMGNEQLS.

On this clonotype itself: Germline and junction disagree at one end, which may indicate a read error. This rearrangement joins TRBV10-3 to TRBJ1-5; D is unclear. This CDR3 has 13 residues. Germline CDR1 reads ENHRY; CDR2 reads SYGVKD. CDR3 region: CAFSESGVQPQHF. CDR3 nucleotides: TGTGCCTTCAGTGAGTCAGGAGTGCAGCCCCAGCATTTT.

CDR3 in amino acids: CASSVPTSGSHNEQFF. The CDR3 DNA reads TGTGCCAGCAGCGTACCAACTAGCGGGAGTCACAATGAGCAGTTCTTC. The chain recombines TRBV5-4 with TRBJ2-1; TRBD2 matches 11 bases. Germline V lookup: CDR1 SGHNT, CDR2 YYREEE (reference sequence). V lost 4 bases and J lost 5; bases outside the gene matches: 8. CDR3 length: 16 amino acids. The full variable domain, completed using reference TRBV5-4 and TRBJ2-1, is ETGVTQSPTHLIKTRGQQVTLRCSSQSGHNTVSWYQQALGQGPQFIFQYYREEENGRGNFPPRFSGLQFPNYSSELNVNALELDDSALYLCASSVPTSGSHNEQFFGPGTRLTVL.

This clonotype has ten or more counts. The chain couples TRBV12-3 or TRBV12-4 to TRBJ1-5; perhaps TRBD1 as D (6 bases). The CDR3 consists of 14 residues. Trimming removed 5 bases at V and 1 base at J, with 9 bases between. CDR3 nucleotide sequence: TGTGCCAGCAGTCTACAGGGAAGCAATCAGCCCCAGCATTTT. Amino acids: CASSLQGSNQPQHF.

Many counts were recorded for this clonotype. The chain links TRBV20-1 to TRBJ1-6, with D unresolved. The CDR3 loop spans 13 amino acids. CDR1 and CDR2 from the germline V gene are DFQATT and SNEGSKA (reference sequence). Trimming took 3 bases from V and 7 from J, leaving 10 bases between them. Here the CDR3 reads CSARSAGNSPLHF. DNA for the CDR3: TGCAGTGCTAGGAGTGCCGGGAATTCACCCCTCCACTTT.

This clonotype was observed many times. The rearrangement links TRBV5-6 to TRBJ1-1; 8 bases map to TRBD1. CDR3 length: 16 residues. V gave up 0 bases and J gave up 5 bases; unmatched junction bases: 9. Germline CDR1 is SGHDT and CDR2 is YYEEEE. CDR3 region: CASSLVAGGLSTEAFF. The CDR3 DNA reads TGTGCCAGCAGCTTGGTGGCAGGGGGCTTGAGTACTGAAGCTTTCTTT. The whole variable domain, remainder taken from reference TRBV5-6 and TRBJ1-1, is DAGVTQSPTHLIKTRGQQVTLRCSPKSGHDTVSWYQQALGQGPQFIFQYYEEEERQRGNFPDRFSGHQFPNYSSELNVNALLLGDSALYLCASSLVAGGLSTEAFFGQGTRLTVV.

At least ten counts were recorded for this clonotype. The J gene is TRBJ2-7, the V gene TRBV30, with D perhaps TRBD1 (6 bases). CDR1 and CDR2 (germline): GTSNPN, SVGIG (reference sequence). Between the trimmed V and J ends, which lost 0 bases and 8 bases, there was a span of 17 bases. The CDR3 is 14 amino acids. Here the CDR3 reads CAWSVQATGLKQYF. The DNA of the CDR3 is TGTGCCTGGAGTGTACAGGCGACAGGTCTGAAGCAGTACTTC. Together with reference TRBV30 and TRBJ2-7, the CDR3 gives the full variable domain: SQTIHQWPATLVQPVGSPLSLECTVEGTSNPNLYWYRQAAGRGLQLLFYSVGIGQISSEVPQNLSASRPQDRQFILSSKKLLLSDSGFYLCAWSVQATGLKQYFGPGTRLTVT.

The rearrangement links TRBV1 to TRBJ2-5; the D call of TRBD2 is as the table states it, not checked on the DNA. TRBV1 is noted as a pseudogene. CDR3 size: 16 residues. As DNA, the CDR3 is TGCACCAGCAGCCGGCCTAGCGGGAGGATTTATGAGACCCAGTACTTC. The encoded protein is CTSSRPSGRIYETQYF.